What follows is one T cell receptor beta chain and its context. CDR1 MNHNY and CDR2 SVGAGI come from the germline V gene (reference sequence). The CDR3 loop spans 13 amino acids. Trimming removed 8 bases at V and 10 bases at J, with 15 bases between. The entry originates in a study of blood T cell repertoires in COVID-19. Study information: Collection of acute and convalescent COVID-19 samples took place in the United States, Italy and Spain. PBMCs, B-cell-depleted T cells, or T cells provided the cDNA or gDNA that made up the material.

Original methodology: Cell counts per sample came from amplifying reference gene primers. The method was immunoSEQ multiplex PCR; TCRdb's version includes in-frame clones alone and lacks a portion of them. V, J and clone size reflect that table, while D and trimming were determined from the DNA. The sample has about 260,000 clones, roughly 84% seen once. The chain employs TRBV6-6 and TRBJ1-6; unclear D gene. Sequencing was performed on peripheral blood. The TCR comes from a woman aged 40 to 49 who had recovered from COVID-19. CDR3 nucleotides: TGTGCCAGCTATAGGGAGGGTTACTCACCCCTCCACTTT. Translation: CASYREGYSPLHF.